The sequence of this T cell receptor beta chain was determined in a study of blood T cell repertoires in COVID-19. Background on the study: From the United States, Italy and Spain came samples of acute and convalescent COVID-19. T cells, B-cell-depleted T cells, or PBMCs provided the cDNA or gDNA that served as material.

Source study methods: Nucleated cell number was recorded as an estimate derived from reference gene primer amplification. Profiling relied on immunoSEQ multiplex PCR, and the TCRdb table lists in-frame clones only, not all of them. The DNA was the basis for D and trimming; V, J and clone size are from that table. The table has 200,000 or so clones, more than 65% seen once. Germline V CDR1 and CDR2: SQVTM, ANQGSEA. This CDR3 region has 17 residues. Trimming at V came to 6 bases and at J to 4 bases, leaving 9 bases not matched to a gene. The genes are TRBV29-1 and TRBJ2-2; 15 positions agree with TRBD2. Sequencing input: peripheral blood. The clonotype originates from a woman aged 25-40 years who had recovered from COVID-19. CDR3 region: CSVSGTSGRSSTGELFF. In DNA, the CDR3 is TGCAGCGTGTCCGGGACTAGCGGGAGGTCCTCCACCGGGGAGCTGTTTTTT.